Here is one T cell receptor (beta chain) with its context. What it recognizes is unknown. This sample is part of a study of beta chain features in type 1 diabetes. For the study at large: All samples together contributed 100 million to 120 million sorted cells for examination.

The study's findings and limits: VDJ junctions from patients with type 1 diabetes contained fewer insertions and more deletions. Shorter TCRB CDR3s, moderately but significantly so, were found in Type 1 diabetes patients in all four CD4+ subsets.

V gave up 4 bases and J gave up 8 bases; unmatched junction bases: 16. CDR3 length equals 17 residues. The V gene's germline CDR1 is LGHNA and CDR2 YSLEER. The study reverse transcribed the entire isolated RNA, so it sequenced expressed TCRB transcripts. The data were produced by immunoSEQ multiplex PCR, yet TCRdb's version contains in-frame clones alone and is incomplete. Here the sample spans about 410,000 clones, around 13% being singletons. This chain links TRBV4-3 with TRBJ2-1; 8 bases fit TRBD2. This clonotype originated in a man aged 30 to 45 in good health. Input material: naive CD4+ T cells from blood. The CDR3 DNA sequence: TGCGCCAGCAGCCTCGGATCCGGGACTAGTGGTGGGGATGAGCAGTTCTTC. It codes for CASSLGSGTSGGDEQFF.